These T cell receptor beta chains were read from a single sample in a study of response to subunit inactivated influenza vaccine. From the RT-PCR reads, TCRdb called clonotypes with MiXCR, one entry per CDR3 protein. The sample includes 500,000 to 600,000 distinct CDR3 sequences, about 14% seen only once; the top ten take 11%. Sequenced here: PBMCs from blood, sampled 11 to 12 days after vaccination. All receptors derive from a man between 50 and 59 years old who received an inactivated influenza vaccine. The CDR3 runs from the conserved cysteine through the conserved F or W. D genes are given only for firm matches. Some rows mark clone size as missing; the rest say once, few, many or name a class of expanded clone.

d_gene	v_gene	abundance	j_gene	CDR3nt	CDR3aa
.	TRBV10-3	.	TRBJ2-2	TGTGCCATCTTTCGGGGAGGGAACACCGGGGAGCTGTTTTTT	CAIFRGGNTGELFF
.	TRBV15	many	TRBJ2-1	TGTGCCACCGGGAGCGTCAGCGGGTCCTACAATGAGCAGTTCTTC	CATGSVSGSYNEQFF
.	TRBV20-1	.	TRBJ1-4	TGCAGTGCTAGTAACCCTACAGATCCTGCAACTAATGAAAAACTGTTTTTT	CSASNPTDPATNEKLFF
.	TRBV11-2	.	TRBJ1-1	TGTGCCAGCAGCTTAGTCTACGTGCAAGGGAACACTGAAGCTTTCTTT	CASSLVYVQGNTEAFF
.	TRBV19	.	TRBJ2-1	TGTGCCAGTAGTATGCTGGGTTGGGATGAGCAGTTCTTC	CASSMLGWDEQFF
TRBD1	TRBV10-3	few	TRBJ2-7	TGTGCCATCAGTGCGGACAGGGTTCGCTACGAGCAGTACTTC	CAISADRVRYEQYF
TRBD1	TRBV4-3	few	TRBJ1-3	TGCGCCAGCAGCCAAGAACCGCAGGGGGTCTCTGGAAACACCATATATTTT	CASSQEPQGVSGNTIYF
.	TRBV12-3/TRBV12-4	.	TRBJ2-7	TGTGCCAGCAGTGCGCTTCGATTTGGGACCTCCTACGAGCAGTACTTC	CASSALRFGTSYEQYF
.	TRBV28	.	TRBJ1-4	TGTGCCAGCAGTTTATACAGGGTACGCGGCCCAAATGAAAAACTGTTTTTT	CASSLYRVRGPNEKLFF
TRBD2	TRBV9	.	TRBJ2-7	TGTGCCAGCAGCGGCCAGATAGCGGGAGCCGAGCAGTACTTC	CASSGQIAGAEQYF
TRBD1	TRBV20-1	few	TRBJ2-1	TGCAGTGCTACCACGAATACAGGGGGGTATGAGCAGTTCTTC	CSATTNTGGYEQFF
.	TRBV5-1	few	TRBJ2-1	TGCGCCAGCAGCTCGGACCATGAGCAGTTCTTC	CASSSDHEQFF
.	TRBV6-2/TRBV6-3	many	TRBJ2-7	TGTGCCATCCGAGACTACGGAGGCGACGAGCAGTACTTC	CAIRDYGGDEQYF
TRBD1	TRBV5-1	.	TRBJ2-3	TGCGCCAGCAGCCGCTCTCCTCGGACAGGGACGATTACAGATACGCAGTATTTT	CASSRSPRTGTITDTQYF
.	TRBV6-5	.	TRBJ2-7	TGTGCCAGCAGTTGGGGGGACAACGCCTACGAGCAGTACTTC	CASSWGDNAYEQYF
TRBD1	TRBV12-3/TRBV12-4	.	TRBJ2-7	TGTGCCAGCAGGGAGACAGGGGGCAACGAGCAGTACTTC	CASRETGGNEQYF
.	TRBV28	.	TRBJ2-7	TGTGCCAGCAGTTTTCGTCCGGGCGAGCAGTACTTC	CASSFRPGEQYF
TRBD1	TRBV20-1	few	TRBJ2-7	TGCAGTGCTAGTCGGGACAGGGTCCACGAGCAGTACTTC	CSASRDRVHEQYF
TRBD2	TRBV20-1	.	TRBJ2-5	TGCAGTGCTAGGCCGGTAACTAGCGCCCAAGAGACCCAGTACTTC	CSARPVTSAQETQYF
TRBD1	TRBV12-3/TRBV12-4	few	TRBJ1-4	TGTGCCAGCAGTCCCAGACACGGACAGGGATCGGGTGAAAAACTGTTTTTT	CASSPRHGQGSGEKLFF
TRBD2	TRBV4-3	few	TRBJ2-5	TGCGCCAGCAGTCGTGGGACTAGCGGGAGGAGGCAAGAGACCCAGTACTTC	CASSRGTSGRRQETQYF
TRBD2	TRBV5-1	.	TRBJ2-3	TGCGCCAGCAGCTTAGTTCTAGCGGGGGCGAGCACAGATACGCAGTATTTT	CASSLVLAGASTDTQYF
.	TRBV29-1	.	TRBJ2-7	TGCAGCATTATCGGCCGGGACGCCACCTACGAGCAGTACTTC	CSIIGRDATYEQYF
TRBD2	TRBV11-2	.	TRBJ2-1	TGTGCCAGCAGCCAGGCCCAACTAGCGGGCCAGCAGTTCTTC	CASSQAQLAGQQFF
.	TRBV5-6	.	TRBJ2-1	TGTGCCAGCAGCTTGGTGCGGGTCCGCTCCTACAATGAGCAGTTCTTC	CASSLVRVRSYNEQFF
TRBD2	TRBV29-1	.	TRBJ2-4	TGCAGCGTGATTTTAGCGGGCGTAGCCAAAAACATTCAGTACTTC	CSVILAGVAKNIQYF
.	TRBV6-2/TRBV6-3	few	TRBJ2-5	TGTGCCAGCACCATACAGCTCCAAGAGACCCAGTACTTC	CASTIQLQETQYF
.	TRBV27	many	TRBJ2-2	TGTGCCAGCAGTTCCACGAACACCGGGGAGCTGTTTTTT	CASSSTNTGELFF
TRBD1	TRBV12-3/TRBV12-4	many	TRBJ2-5	TGTGCCAGCAGGGTAGACAGGGGAGAGACCCAGTACTTC	CASRVDRGETQYF